These 9 T cell receptor beta chains came from one sample sequenced in a study of blood T cell repertoires in COVID-19. Assay: immunoSEQ multiplex PCR; the TCRdb copy retains only in-frame clones and omits some. The sample yields about 380,000 clones, around 87% seen once. Sequencing was carried out using PBMCs or T cells enriched from blood (not recorded which). The receptors come from a man aged 30-40 years who had recovered from COVID-19.

This clone was counted only a few times. The chain joins TRBV9 to TRBJ2-1; TRBD2 aligns across 12 bases. Germline lookup yields CDR1 SGDLS and CDR2 YYNGEE. The CDR3 has 15 residues. The junction had 9 bases not matched to a gene; V was cut back by 4 bases and J by 10 bases. CDR3 coding DNA: TGTGCCAGCAGCCAGACTAGCGGGGGTTTTCGGGAGCAGTTCTTC. Translating it yields CASSQTSGGFREQFF.

V usage is TRBV18 and J usage is TRBJ1-6; 7 positions match TRBD1. The trim removed 2 bases at V and 8 bases at J, leaving 3 bases unmatched. Germline V gene data show CDR1 as KGHSH and CDR2 as LQKENI. There are 14 residues in the CDR3. This chain's CDR3 is CASSPNRGDSPLHF. The CDR3 DNA sequence: TGTGCCAGCTCACCAAACAGGGGCGATTCACCCCTCCACTTT.

The gene calls are TRBV7-6 and TRBJ2-7; 8 positions agree with TRBD2. Germline V gene lookup returns CDR1 SGHVS and CDR2 FNYEAQ. With 1 base clipped from V and 6 bases from J, the junction kept 8 bases outside the gene matches. The CDR3 has 15 residues. CDR3 protein: CASSLGAGGPFEQYF. CDR3 nucleotide sequence: TGTGCCAGCAGCTTAGGTGCGGGGGGTCCCTTCGAGCAGTACTTC.

This chain joins TRBV30 and TRBJ1-3; the D is unclear. Germline V gene data show CDR1 as GTSNPN and CDR2 as SVGIG (reference sequence). The CDR3 has 15 residues. Trimming removed 0 bases at V and 4 bases at J, with 13 bases between. In DNA, the CDR3 is TGTGCCTGGAGTGTATCGCGGCGACCCGGAAACACCATATATTTT. Its translation is CAWSVSRRPGNTIYF.

The chain employs TRBV29-1 and TRBJ1-6, with TRBD1 identical over 9 bases. V lost 7 bases, J lost 6 bases, and 10 bases stayed unmatched. The CDR3 covers 15 residues. CDR1 and CDR2 (germline): SQVTM, ANQGSEA. The CDR3 DNA is TGCAGCGCCTCCACGGGGACAGGGATTAATTCACCCCTCCACTTT. Translation gives CSASTGTGINSPLHF.

The V gene is TRBV5-1, the J gene TRBJ1-1, with TRBD1 as a possible D gene (6 bases). The CDR3 sequence is 12 residues long. V lost 4 bases and J lost 8, with 12 bases in between. Per the germline V gene, CDR1 is SGHRS and CDR2 is YFSETQ. CDR3 protein: CASSPPGHEAFF. The DNA of the CDR3 is TGCGCCAGCAGCCCTCCGGGACACGAAGCTTTCTTT.

The J gene is TRBJ2-7, the V gene TRBV7-2, with TRBD1 as a possible D gene (5 bases). From germline, CDR1 is SGHTA and CDR2 FQGNSA. Between the trimmed V and J ends, which lost 7 bases and 0 bases, there was a span of 13 bases. The CDR3 has 14 residues. Written as DNA, the CDR3 is TGTGCCAGCACCCCACAGGACCACTCCTACGAGCAGTACTTC. Amino acid sequence: CASTPQDHSYEQYF.

Only a few counts were recorded for this clone. The rearrangement joins TRBV12-3 or TRBV12-4 to TRBJ1-1, with TRBD1 identical over 11 bases. This CDR3 region has 13 residues. With V trimmed by 8 bases and J by 4 bases, 3 bases remained unmatched. DNA for the CDR3: TGTGCCAGCGATGGGACAGGGGGCACTGAAGCTTTCTTT. It encodes CASDGTGGTEAFF.

The chain uses TRBV18 and TRBJ1-5; 7 bases match TRBD1. The CDR3 runs to 12 residues. CDR1 is KGHSH, CDR2 LQKENI, per germline. After removal of 8 bases from V and 2 bases from J, the junction contained 0 bases not matched to a gene. This CDR3 is CASGTGNQPQHF. The DNA of the CDR3 is TGTGCCAGCGGGACAGGCAATCAGCCCCAGCATTTT.